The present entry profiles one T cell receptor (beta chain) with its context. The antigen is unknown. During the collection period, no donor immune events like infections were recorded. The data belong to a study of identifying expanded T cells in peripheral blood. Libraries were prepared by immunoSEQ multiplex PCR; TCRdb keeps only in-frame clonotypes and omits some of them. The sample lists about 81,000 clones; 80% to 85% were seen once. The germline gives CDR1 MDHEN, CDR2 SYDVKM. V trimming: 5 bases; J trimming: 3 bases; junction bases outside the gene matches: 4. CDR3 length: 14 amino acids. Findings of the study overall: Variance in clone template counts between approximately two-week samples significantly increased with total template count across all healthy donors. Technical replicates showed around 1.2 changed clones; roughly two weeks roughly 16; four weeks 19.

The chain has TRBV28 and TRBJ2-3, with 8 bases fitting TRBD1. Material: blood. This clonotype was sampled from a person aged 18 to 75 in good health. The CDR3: CASSTTGVTDTQYF. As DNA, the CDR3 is TGTGCCAGCAGTACGACAGGGGTGACAGATACGCAGTATTTT.